These T cell receptor beta chains were read from a single sample in a study of T-cell memory formation after mild COVID-19. TCRdb processed the 5' RACE reads anew with MiXCR; each CDR3 protein has one entry. The sample consists of around 340,000 distinct CDR3 sequences, approximately 13% of them appearing once. Material for sequencing was PBMCs or a T cell subset sorted from them (not recorded which). These receptor sequences come from a man between 18 and 35 years old who had mild COVID-19 (a few samples of this study predate the infection). Cell type and time point are not known. The CDR3 runs from the conserved cysteine through the conserved F or W. The D gene is left open where the match is weak. Clone size, where shown, is once, few, many, or a class for clones that have expanded.

>TRBJ2-5|.|few|TRBV20-1
CSARDRAAETQYF
TGCAGTGCTAGAGACAGGGCGGCGGAGACCCAGTACTTC
>TRBJ1-1|.|.|TRBV4-1
CASSQEVRGTEAFF
TGCGCCAGCAGCCAAGAAGTTAGGGGCACTGAAGCTTTCTTT
>TRBJ1-4|.|.|TRBV9
CASSVEAGVGEKLFF
TGTGCCAGCAGCGTAGAGGCAGGGGTCGGTGAAAAACTGTTTTTT
>TRBJ2-3|.|few|TRBV9
CASSPRRGPDTQYF
TGTGCCAGCAGCCCCCGGCGGGGGCCAGATACGCAGTATTTT
>TRBJ2-1|.|few|TRBV28
CASSLRPGYNEQFF
TGTGCCAGCAGTTTGAGGCCAGGGTACAATGAGCAGTTCTTC
>TRBJ2-7|.|many|TRBV5-1
CASSLGDTGNEQYF
TGCGCCAGCAGCTTGGGGGACACAGGGAACGAGCAGTACTTC
>TRBJ1-1|.|.|TRBV7-9
CASSGKDSTEAFF
TGTGCCAGCAGCGGAAAGGACAGTACAGAAGCTTTCTTT
>TRBJ2-5|.|many|TRBV29-1
CSVGGSYQETQYF
TGCAGCGTTGGAGGTAGCTATCAAGAGACCCAGTACTTC
>TRBJ1-1|.|few|TRBV5-5
CASSLRGMAFF
TGTGCCAGTTCCCTCCGGGGGATGGCTTTCTTT
>TRBJ2-1|.|many|TRBV7-6
CASSFQFGIDEQFF
TGTGCCAGCAGCTTCCAATTTGGTATCGATGAGCAGTTCTTC
>TRBJ2-5|.|.|TRBV5-1
CASSVQAIRGETQYF
TGCGCCAGCAGTGTACAGGCCATCCGAGGAGAGACCCAGTACTTC
>TRBJ1-5|.|few|TRBV28
CASSSGAYSNQPQHF
TGTGCCAGCAGTTCCGGAGCGTATAGCAATCAGCCCCAGCATTTT
>TRBJ2-5|.|.|TRBV5-4
CASSLGHPQETQYF
TGTGCCAGCAGCTTGGGACACCCACAAGAGACCCAGTACTTC
>TRBJ2-5|.|.|TRBV11-2
CASSDGRVDQETQYF
TGTGCCAGCAGCGATGGCAGGGTGGACCAAGAGACCCAGTACTTC
>TRBJ2-7|TRBD1|.|TRBV6-2/TRBV6-3
CASSYDRDRVIYEQYF
TGTGCCAGCAGTTATGACCGGGACAGGGTGATCTACGAGCAGTACTTC
>TRBJ1-5|TRBD1|few|TRBV20-1
CRDRAQPQHF
TGCAGGGACAGGGCCCAGCCCCAGCATTTT
>TRBJ2-6|.|many|TRBV10-3
CAISTVKRSGANVLTF
TGTGCCATCAGTACGGTTAAGCGGTCCGGGGCCAACGTCCTGACTTTC
>TRBJ2-5|.|.|TRBV5-1
CASSWGRTGAQETQYF
TGCGCCAGCAGTTGGGGCAGGACCGGAGCTCAAGAGACCCAGTACTTC
>TRBJ2-3|TRBD2|.|TRBV7-9
CASSLARLAGGTDTQYF
TGTGCCAGCAGCTTAGCGCGACTAGCGGGGGGAACAGATACGCAGTATTTT
>TRBJ2-5|.|few|TRBV12-3/TRBV12-4
CASSSRGPQGTQYF
TGTGCCAGCAGTTCGCGGGGGCCCCAGGGGACCCAGTACTTC
>TRBJ1-2|.|many|TRBV7-2
CASSSEGRSYGYTF
TGTGCCAGCAGCTCGGAGGGACGGTCCTATGGCTACACCTTC
>TRBJ2-2|.|few|TRBV7-9
CASSFGLYGTEEELFF
TGTGCCAGCAGCTTTGGCCTCTACGGGACGGAGGAGGAGCTGTTTTTT
>TRBJ2-5|.|.|TRBV20-1
CSARDRGAAYQETQYF
TGCAGTGCTAGAGATCGGGGCGCAGCGTACCAAGAGACCCAGTACTTC
>TRBJ2-3|.|many|TRBV6-2/TRBV6-3
CASSLGLGGTDTQYF
TGTGCCAGCAGTCTGGGGCTGGGGGGCACAGATACGCAGTATTTT
>TRBJ2-2|.|few|TRBV4-3
CASSQEVLGTGELFF
TGCGCCAGCAGCCAAGAGGTCCTGGGCACCGGGGAGCTGTTTTTT
>TRBJ2-5|.|few|TRBV14
CASSQSILGKTQYF
TGTGCCAGCAGCCAGTCTATCTTGGGGAAGACCCAGTACTTC
>TRBJ1-1|.|.|TRBV6-2/TRBV6-3
CASSYSRARDTEAFF
TGTGCCAGCAGTTACTCGAGGGCGAGGGACACTGAAGCTTTCTTT
>TRBJ2-3|.|many|TRBV7-9
CASRPRGTTSTDTQYF
TGTGCCAGCAGACCAAGGGGGACTACTAGCACAGATACGCAGTATTTT
>TRBJ2-3|.|.|TRBV5-4
CASTIARTGLNTDTQYF
TGTGCCAGCACTATCGCCAGGACAGGACTAAACACAGATACGCAGTATTTT
>TRBJ1-6|.|.|TRBV15
CATLPGQRNSPLHF
TGTGCCACCCTTCCTGGACAGCGGAATTCACCCCTCCACTTT
>TRBJ2-4|.|.|TRBV18
CASSLTEANIQYF
TGTGCCAGCTCACTGACAGAGGCGAACATTCAGTACTTC
>TRBJ1-1|.|few|TRBV4-1
CASSQNGNSVGEAFF
TGCGCCAGCAGCCAAAATGGTAATTCCGTGGGTGAAGCTTTCTTT
>TRBJ2-2|.|.|TRBV28
CASSWGGGSGELFF
TGTGCCAGCAGTTGGGGAGGGGGATCCGGGGAGCTGTTTTTT
>TRBJ1-1|.|.|TRBV10-3
CAISASQNTEAFF
TGTGCCATCAGTGCCTCGCAGAACACTGAAGCTTTCTTT
>TRBJ2-2|TRBD1|.|TRBV7-9
CASSSGQISFANTGELFF
TGTGCCAGCAGCTCGGGACAGATATCTTTCGCGAACACCGGGGAGCTGTTTTTT
>TRBJ2-1|.|many|TRBV7-6
CASSPRVGGDEQFF
TGTGCCAGCAGCCCGAGGGTGGGGGGCGATGAGCAGTTCTTC
>TRBJ2-3|.|few|TRBV6-2/TRBV6-3
CASSIALADTQYF
TGTGCCAGCAGTATTGCTTTAGCGGATACGCAGTATTTT
>TRBJ1-6|TRBD1|.|TRBV7-2
CASSPPLGGGSPLHF
TGTGCCAGCAGCCCTCCGTTAGGGGGCGGGTCACCCCTCCACTTT
>TRBJ1-1|TRBD1|once|TRBV18
CASSSGQGGKPEAFF
TGTGCCAGCTCATCAGGACAGGGTGGCAAGCCTGAAGCTTTCTTT
>TRBJ2-6|TRBD1|many|TRBV5-1
CASSAGGFGANVLTF
TGCGCCAGCAGTGCAGGGGGCTTCGGGGCCAACGTCCTGACTTTC
>TRBJ2-7|.|few|TRBV12-3/TRBV12-4
CASSLADGSYEQYF
TGTGCCAGCAGTTTAGCAGACGGATCCTACGAGCAGTACTTC
>TRBJ1-4|TRBD1|.|TRBV24-1
CATSPWDSRNEKLFF
TGTGCCACCAGCCCGTGGGACAGTCGGAATGAAAAACTGTTTTTT
>TRBJ1-6|.|.|TRBV29-1
CSVQTGRPNSPLHF
TGCAGCGTTCAGACAGGACGTCCTAATTCACCCCTCCACTTT
>TRBJ2-7|.|few|TRBV4-2
CASSQAAAHEQYF
TGTGCCAGCAGCCAAGCCGCAGCCCACGAGCAGTACTTC
>TRBJ1-5|.|many|TRBV7-9
CASSLLGADQPQHF
TGTGCCAGCAGCTTATTGGGGGCTGATCAGCCCCAGCATTTT
>TRBJ1-5|.|.|TRBV10-3
CAISELGERQPQHF
TGTGCCATCAGTGAGCTCGGGGAGAGGCAGCCCCAGCATTTT
>TRBJ2-1|.|few|TRBV7-2
CASSLLSPYNEQFF
TGTGCCAGCAGCTTACTAAGTCCCTACAATGAGCAGTTCTTC
>TRBJ2-1|.|.|TRBV11-2
CASSLESSEQFF
TGTGCCAGCAGCCTCGAGAGTTCTGAGCAGTTCTTC
>TRBJ2-7|TRBD2|few|TRBV6-6
CASTGTGTSGSYEQYF
TGTGCCAGCACCGGAACCGGGACTAGCGGTTCCTACGAGCAGTACTTC
>TRBJ2-3|.|.|TRBV19
CASSSSGAFSTDTQYF
TGTGCCAGTAGTTCCTCGGGAGCTTTTAGCACAGATACGCAGTATTTT
>TRBJ2-5|TRBD2|.|TRBV11-1
CASSSALAGGQETQYF
TGTGCCAGCAGCTCGGCCTTAGCGGGGGGCCAAGAGACCCAGTACTTC
>TRBJ2-2|.|.|TRBV5-1
CASRDGVGYTGELFF
TGCGCCAGCAGGGATGGAGTGGGGTACACCGGGGAGCTGTTTTTT